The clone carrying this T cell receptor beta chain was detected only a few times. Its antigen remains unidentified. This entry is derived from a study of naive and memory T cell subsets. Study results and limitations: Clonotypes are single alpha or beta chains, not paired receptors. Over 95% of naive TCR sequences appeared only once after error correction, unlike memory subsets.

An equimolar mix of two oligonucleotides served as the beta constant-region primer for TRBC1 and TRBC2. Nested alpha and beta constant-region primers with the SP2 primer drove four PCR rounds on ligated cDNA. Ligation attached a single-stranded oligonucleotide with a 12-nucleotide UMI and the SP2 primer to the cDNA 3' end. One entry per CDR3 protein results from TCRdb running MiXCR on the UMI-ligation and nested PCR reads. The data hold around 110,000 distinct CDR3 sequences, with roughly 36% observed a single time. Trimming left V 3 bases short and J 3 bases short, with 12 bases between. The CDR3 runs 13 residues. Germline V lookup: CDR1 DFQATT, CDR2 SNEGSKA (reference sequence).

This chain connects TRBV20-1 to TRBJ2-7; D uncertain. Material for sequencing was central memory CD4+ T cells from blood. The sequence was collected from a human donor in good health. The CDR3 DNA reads TGCAGTGCTAGTCTGGCGACGGGCTACGAGCAGTACTTC. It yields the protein CSASLATGYEQYF.